This T cell receptor (beta chain) appears in the sequencing data of a study of CD8 T cells in ankylosing spondylitis. Study-wide findings and caveats: Significant enrichment of disease-linked clones was reported in matched ankylosing spondylitis synovial fluid. There was a TCR beta motif, made of several highly homologous variants, that appeared characteristic of ankylosing spondylitis blood.

As regards this clonotype: No antigen is known for it.

The CDR3 extends over 13 amino acids. V was trimmed by 4 bases and J by 6 bases, leaving 10 bases between them. CDR1 and CDR2 from the germline V gene are LGHDT and YNNKEL (reference sequence). Quantitative 5'-RACE was performed with molecular barcodes, and it yielded the TCR beta libraries. TCRdb used MiXCR to reprocess the 5' RACE reads, holding one entry per CDR3 protein. There are about 220,000 distinct CDR3 sequences in the sample; around 17% occur only once, and about 42% lies in the top ten. The sequence derives from a male donor with ankylosing spondylitis. The chain carries TRBV3-1 and TRBJ2-1; D is unresolved. The material sequenced was blood, either unsorted or a sorted T cell fraction (not recorded which). As DNA, the CDR3 is TGTGCCAGCAGCCCAGAGCCGAGCAATGAGCAGTTCTTC. It codes for CASSPEPSNEQFF.